This TCR beta chain was captured in a study of cytomegalovirus exposure and HLA in healthy donors. Study at large: The approximately 700 first-cohort repertoires shared a platform with the 120 or so validation repertoires, as reported in a later analysis. Study-level results: According to a later analysis, TCR clusters from the first cohort tended to co-occur in the approximately 120 validation repertoires.

The donors were part of the validation cohort of fewer than 150 subjects. That cohort was separate from the first cohort, which comprised 500 to 850 subjects. With V trimmed by 7 bases and J by 4 bases, 6 bases remained unmatched. The CDR3 totals 16 residues. The germline V gene has CDR1 LNHDA and CDR2 SQIVND (reference sequence). To note about this clone: What it recognizes is unknown.

The repertoire was sequenced with immunoSEQ multiplex PCR; TCRdb's copy has only in-frame clones and lacks some. The table includes about 130,000 clones, about nine tenths detected once. The origin of this receptor is a man aged 25 to 45 in good health and CMV-seronegative. The chain employs TRBV19 and TRBJ2-5, with TRBD2 identical over 16 bases. The sample taken for sequencing was PBMCs. CDR3 in DNA: TGTGCCAGTAAGGGACTAGCGGGGGGGCCGGGAGAGACCCAGTACTTC. This encodes CASKGLAGGPGETQYF.